The 12 T cell receptor beta chains listed next were all sequenced from one sample in a study of Ad26.COV2.S vaccination and SARS-CoV-2 variants. Regarding treatment: 19 received Ad26.COV2.S at low or high dose, single or two shots; about 5 received placebo; per-sample allocation not given. Samples came from day 63 after the first vaccine or placebo injection. Produced via immunoSEQ multiplex PCR; TCRdb's table is partial and in-frame only. The table shows about 440,000 clones, with roughly 88% occurring only once. The sequencing used peripheral blood, collected in a trial of Ad26.COV2.S vaccine versus placebo. These receptors all come from a person aged 18-60 years who received the Ad26.COV2.S COVID-19 vaccine or a placebo.

The J gene is TRBJ2-1, the V gene TRBV3-1 (or the pseudogene TRBV3-2); D is unresolved. The V end was cut by 1 base, the J end by 7 bases, with 17 bases between. The germline V gene encodes CDR1 LGHDT and CDR2 YNNKEL (reference sequence). This CDR3 has 16 residues. CDR3 in DNA: TGTGCCAGCAGCCAAGGACCGGCGTTCCAAGAGAATGAGCAGTTCTTC. Its protein is CASSQGPAFQENEQFF.

The genes are TRBV14 and TRBJ2-2; tentatively, D is TRBD2 (6 bases). Trimming removed 4 bases from V and 4 bases from J, with 16 bases in between. This CDR3 has 16 residues. Per the germline V gene, CDR1 is SGHDN and CDR2 is FVKESK. The chain's CDR3 is CASSPWGGVSTGELFF. CDR3 coding DNA: TGTGCCAGCAGCCCCTGGGGCGGGGTGAGCACCGGGGAGCTGTTTTTT.

The chain employs TRBV29-1 and TRBJ1-1; TRBD1 might be the D (5 bases). The V end was cut by 1 base, the J end by 12 bases, with 18 bases between. This CDR3 spans 13 amino acids. The germline gives CDR1 SQVTM, CDR2 ANQGSEA. The CDR3 region is CSVEAGQGSRTFF. The CDR3 nucleotides read TGCAGCGTTGAAGCGGGGCAGGGATCGAGGACTTTCTTT.

This chain uses TRBV6-5 with TRBJ1-2; 10 nucleotides agree with TRBD1. Trimming cost V 6 bases and J 5 bases; bases outside gene matches: 3. There are 13 residues in the CDR3. Per germline, CDR1 MNHEY and CDR2 SVGAGI. This CDR3 reads CASRLGQGYGYTF. CDR3 coding DNA: TGTGCCAGCAGGCTGGGACAGGGGTATGGCTACACCTTC.

In DNA, the CDR3 is TGTGCCAGCAGCCCTCGGACTAGCGGGACCGGGGCGGGGTACAATGAGCAGTTCTTC. It codes for CASSPRTSGTGAGYNEQFF. The rearrangement uses TRBV9 and TRBJ2-1; 12 nucleotides agree with TRBD2. The germline V gene has CDR1 SGDLS and CDR2 YYNGEE. The CDR3 runs to 19 residues. V lost 4 bases to trimming and J lost 4 bases; unmatched junction nucleotides: 15.

The chain joins TRBV4-1 to TRBJ2-5; 14 bases fit TRBD2. This CDR3 spans 16 amino acids. Germline assignment: CDR1 MGHRA and CDR2 YSYEKL. V shed 4 bases, J shed 5 bases, and the junction held 6 bases outside the gene matches. CDR3 nucleotide sequence: TGCGCCAGCAGCCCCGGACTAGCGGGAGGATGGGAGACCCAGTACTTC. This sequence encodes CASSPGLAGGWETQYF.

This chain joins TRBV5-4 and TRBJ1-4, with a tentative D call TRBD1 (5 bases). Per the germline V gene, CDR1 is SGHNT and CDR2 is YYREEE (reference sequence). Trimming took 0 bases from V and 6 from J, leaving 9 bases between them. The CDR3 is 14 amino acids. CDR3 nucleotides: TGTGCCAGCAGCTTGGCAGGGAGAGATGAAAAACTGTTTTTT. Its protein product is CASSLAGRDEKLFF.

V is TRBV21-1 and J is TRBJ2-7. TRBV21-1 is tagged as a pseudogene. The length of the CDR3 is 13 residues. CDR3 in DNA: TGTGCCAGCGCTCGGGACGGTGCCTACGAGCAGTACTTC. Encoded protein: CASARDGAYEQYF.

The chain carries TRBV18 and TRBJ2-7; maybe TRBD1 (7 bases). Germline loops: CDR1 KGHSH, CDR2 LQKENI. This CDR3 has 16 residues. V was clipped by 2 bases and J by 4 bases, with 18 bases between them. CDR3 sequence: CASSPSDRRVWYEQYF. The CDR3 DNA sequence: TGTGCCAGCTCACCATCGGACAGGAGGGTATGGTACGAGCAGTACTTC.

The chain carries TRBV18 and TRBJ2-5; D is unclear. V shed 2 bases and J shed 2 bases, with 9 bases lying between them. Germline V gene lookup returns CDR1 KGHSH and CDR2 LQKENI. The CDR3 is 14 residues long. The CDR3 protein is CASSPGEEQETQYF. The DNA of the CDR3 is TGTGCCAGCTCACCAGGGGAAGAACAAGAGACCCAGTACTTC.

In DNA form, the CDR3 reads TGTGCCAGCAGCTTGGCTAGCGGGAGCGGCGGCCCCCACTACAATGAGCAGTTCTTC. Amino acid sequence: CASSLASGSGGPHYNEQFF. The rearrangement joins TRBV5-8 to TRBJ2-1; TRBD2 matches at 10 bases. V trimming: 0 bases; J trimming: 3 bases; junction bases outside the gene matches: 12. The length of the CDR3 is 19 residues. Germline lookup yields CDR1 SGHTS and CDR2 YDEGEE.

This clone was detected a few times. The rearrangement joins TRBV3-1 (or the pseudogene TRBV3-2) to TRBJ2-1; D gene ambiguous. The V end was cut by 0 bases, the J end by 7 bases, with 7 bases between. CDR3 length: 13 residues. Germline V lookup: CDR1 LGHDT, CDR2 YNNKEL (reference sequence). The CDR3 reads CASSQDQGNEQFF. CDR3 bases: TGTGCCAGCAGCCAAGATCAAGGGAATGAGCAGTTCTTC.